This entry lists 22 T cell receptor beta chains sequenced from one sample in a study of CD8 T cells in Susac syndrome. Reverse transcription of about 0.5 to 1 ug RNA was carried out with random hexamers. One entry per CDR3 protein, called by TCRdb with MiXCR from the immunoSEQ multiplex PCR reads. The sample includes around 130,000 distinct CDR3 sequences, about 90% of them seen just once. Sequenced material: CD8+ T cells from PBMCs. Receptors originate from a human donor with multiple sclerosis.

The chain couples TRBV30 to TRBJ1-1; D remains ambiguous. The germline gives CDR1 GTSNPN, CDR2 SVGIG (reference sequence). CDR3 length equals 14 residues. Trimming took off 7 bases at V and 5 bases at J, with 20 bases between the two ends. CDR3 nucleotides: TGTGCCTCCTCCCCGGATCCTCGAACGACTGAAGCTTTCTTT. Translation gives CASSPDPRTTEAFF.

The V gene is TRBV29-1, the J gene TRBJ1-2; D unclear. The ends were cut back, 3 bases at V and 3 bases at J, with 14 bases in the middle. CDR1 is SQVTM, CDR2 ANQGSEA, per germline. This CDR3 has 14 residues. The CDR3 is CSVDGGPPYYGYTF. In DNA, the CDR3 is TGCAGCGTTGATGGCGGGCCGCCCTACTATGGCTACACCTTC.

V is TRBV20-1 and J is TRBJ1-1; D unclear. V lost 6 bases, J lost 0 bases, and 11 bases lay in between. The length of the CDR3 is 13 residues. Per the germline V gene, CDR1 is DFQATT and CDR2 is SNEGSKA (reference sequence). The CDR3: CSALDHMNTEAFF. The CDR3 DNA sequence: TGCAGTGCGTTGGACCACATGAACACTGAAGCTTTCTTT.

The gene calls are TRBV30 and TRBJ2-7, with D hard to call. This CDR3 is built from 11 residues. V was trimmed by 3 bases and J by 3 bases, leaving 6 bases between them. Germline loops: CDR1 GTSNPN, CDR2 SVGIG (reference sequence). CDR3: CAWRRVYEQYF. Written as DNA, the CDR3 is TGTGCCTGGAGAAGGGTCTACGAGCAGTACTTC.

The J gene is TRBJ1-1, the V gene TRBV30; TRBD1 aligns across 7 bases. V lost 8 bases to trimming and J lost 5 bases; unmatched junction nucleotides: 11. CDR1 GTSNPN and CDR2 SVGIG come from the germline V gene (reference sequence). The CDR3 consists of 13 residues. The CDR3 region has the DNA TGTGCCGCTCTCGACAGGGAGATGACTGAAGCTTTCTTT. Its protein product is CAALDREMTEAFF.

The genes are TRBV15 and TRBJ1-6, with TRBD1 as a possible D gene (6 bases). The germline V and J ends were trimmed by 5 bases and 9 bases, with 17 bases remaining between them. There are 15 residues in the CDR3. Per germline, CDR1 LNHNV and CDR2 YYDKDF (reference sequence). The CDR3 DNA follows: TGTGCCACCAGCTCTAGACGGGGGCCGACTTCACCCCTCCACTTT. Translation: CATSSRRGPTSPLHF.

V gene TRBV11-2 combines with J gene TRBJ2-7; D gene ambiguous. Germline CDR1 and CDR2: SGHAT and FQNNGV. With 5 bases removed from V and 4 bases from J, the gap between germline ends came to 3 bases. This CDR3 has 10 residues. The CDR3 loop is CASSRYEQYF. The CDR3 coding sequence is TGTGCCAGCAGCCGATACGAGCAGTACTTC.

This chain links TRBV27 with TRBJ1-5, with D possibly matching TRBD1 (5 bases). Germline CDR1 is MNHEY and CDR2 is SMNVEV (reference sequence). The CDR3 is 14 amino acids. Trimming shortened V by 6 bases and J by 4 bases, and 13 bases separated the two germline ends. The CDR3 bases are TGTGCCAGCAGAGATTCCTGGGGGAATCAGCCCCAGCATTTT. This sequence encodes CASRDSWGNQPQHF.

The chain joins TRBV6-5 to TRBJ2-2, with D possibly being TRBD1 (6 bases). The CDR3 is 15 amino acids. Trimming stripped 0 bases from V and 2 bases from J, with 7 bases between. The germline CDR1 and CDR2 sequences are MNHEY and SVGAGI. The CDR3 is CASSYSQGNTGELFF. CDR3 sequence (DNA): TGTGCCAGCAGTTACTCACAGGGAAACACCGGGGAGCTGTTTTTT.

The chain is built from TRBV6-5 and TRBJ2-7; TRBD2 might be the D (6 bases). Trimming removed 2 bases at V and 5 bases at J, with 10 bases between. Per germline, CDR1 MNHEY and CDR2 SVGAGI. The CDR3 extends over 13 amino acids. The CDR3 sequence is CASSYGGDHEQYF. The CDR3 nucleotides read TGTGCCAGCAGTTACGGCGGGGACCACGAGCAGTACTTC.

The V gene is TRBV13, the J gene TRBJ1-1; D is perhaps TRBD1 (6 bases). The CDR3 has 14 amino acids. Between the trimmed V and J ends, which lost 4 bases and 5 bases, there was a span of 14 bases. Germline assignment: CDR1 PRHDT and CDR2 FYEKMQ (reference sequence). The CDR3 reads CASSSLGGATEAFF. In DNA, the CDR3 is TGTGCCAGCAGCTCCCTAGGGGGGGCTACTGAAGCTTTCTTT.

Only one count was recorded for this clonotype. The gene calls are TRBV7-9 and TRBJ1-5, with D unclear. V was cut by 9 bases and J by 1 base, with 16 bases left in between. CDR1 is SEHNR, CDR2 FQNEAQ, per germline (reference sequence). CDR3 length: 15 residues. CDR3 in amino acids: CASSSGERSNQPQHF. As DNA, the CDR3 is TGTGCCAGTAGCAGTGGGGAGAGGAGCAATCAGCCCCAGCATTTT.

The chain recombines TRBV29-1 with TRBJ1-1; D uncertain. This CDR3 spans 11 amino acids. Trimming took 4 bases from V and 6 from J, leaving 9 bases between them. Germline V gives CDR1 SQVTM, CDR2 ANQGSEA. CDR3 in amino acids: CSVVFVAEAFF. The CDR3 coding sequence is TGCAGCGTTGTGTTCGTGGCTGAAGCTTTCTTT.

The chain combines TRBV7-2 with TRBJ2-5, with a tentative D call TRBD2 (5 bases). CDR1 and CDR2 from the germline V gene are SGHTA and FQGNSA. This CDR3 region has 15 residues. V gave up 3 bases and J gave up 5 bases, with 16 bases separating them. The CDR3 here is CASSFTGSGWETQYF. The CDR3 coding sequence is TGTGCCAGCAGCTTTACGGGGAGCGGCTGGGAGACCCAGTACTTC.

Of note for this clonotype: Mismatch with germline at one junction end may stem from a read error. The CDR3 reads CASGLDPTSGIYEQYF. In DNA form, the CDR3 reads TGCGCCAGCGGCTTGGACCCGACTAGCGGGATCTACGAGCAGTACTTC. This chain joins TRBV5-1 and TRBJ2-7; TRBD2 matches at 11 bases. Germline values: CDR1 SGHRS, CDR2 YFSETQ. This CDR3 comprises 16 residues.

This sequence joins TRBV9 and TRBJ1-6; unclear D gene. CDR3 size: 15 residues. From germline, CDR1 is SGDLS and CDR2 YYNGEE. V dropped 7 bases and J dropped 10 bases, with 21 bases sitting between them. The CDR3 DNA reads as TGTGCCAGCGCTCAGACTGGGATGGTAGGATCACCCCTCCACTTT. Translated: CASAQTGMVGSPLHF.

The J gene is TRBJ2-7, the V gene TRBV28; D remains ambiguous. V lost 6 bases and J lost 5, with 11 bases in between. The CDR3 is 12 residues long. Germline V lookup: CDR1 MDHEN, CDR2 SYDVKM. CDR3 residues: CASRDPRDEQYF. In DNA form, the CDR3 reads TGTGCCAGCAGGGACCCCCGCGACGAGCAGTACTTC.

The chain links TRBV4-1 to TRBJ2-7; a possible D gene is TRBD2 (5 bases). The CDR3 is 16 amino acids. CDR1 and CDR2 from the germline V gene are MGHRA and YSYEKL. Trimming took off 5 bases at V and 6 bases at J, with 23 bases between the two ends. The CDR3 DNA reads TGCGCCAGCAGCATCGCCGCCGCAGCCGGGGTCGGCGAGCAGTACTTC. It is translated as CASSIAAAAGVGEQYF.

The chain carries TRBV19 and TRBJ2-6; 8 nucleotides match TRBD2. This CDR3 is built from 18 residues. Germline V lookup: CDR1 LNHDA, CDR2 SQIVND (reference sequence). Trimming cost V 8 bases and J 0 bases; bases outside gene matches: 12. The CDR3 sequence: CASLDAGGASSGANVLTF. The DNA for the CDR3 is TGTGCCAGTCTCGATGCGGGGGGCGCTAGCTCTGGGGCCAACGTCCTGACTTTC.

CDR3 nucleotides: TGCGCCAGCAGCTTATCCGGGACGAACACTGAAGCTTTCTTT. The encoded protein is CASSLSGTNTEAFF. The rearrangement uses TRBV5-1 and TRBJ1-1; tentative D call: TRBD1 (5 bases). Trimming removed 2 bases at V and 1 base at J, with 9 bases between. The CDR3 sequence is 14 residues long. Germline CDR1 is SGHRS and CDR2 is YFSETQ.

This chain uses TRBV7-8 with TRBJ2-5; 8 bases match TRBD2. This CDR3 is built from 16 residues. Trimming cost V 3 bases and J 4 bases; bases outside gene matches: 10. The V gene's germline CDR1 is SGHVS and CDR2 FQNEAQ. CDR3: CASSFDFRRGGETQYF. CDR3 sequence (DNA): TGTGCCAGCAGCTTCGATTTCCGCCGGGGGGGAGAGACCCAGTACTTC.

In its sample, this clonotype was seen a few times. The CDR3 coding sequence is TGTGCCACCCGATCAGGAGGGGGACAATACAATGAGCAGTTCTTC. This encodes CATRSGGGQYNEQFF. This chain links TRBV5-4 with TRBJ2-1; perhaps D is TRBD1 or TRBD2 (6 bases each). Between the trimmed V and J ends, which lost 9 bases and 4 bases, there was a span of 20 bases. CDR1 SGHNT and CDR2 YYREEE come from the germline V gene (reference sequence). There are 15 residues in the CDR3.